This entry describes one TCR beta chain. This entry comes from a study of blood T cell repertoires in COVID-19. Background on the study: In each case, the material was cDNA or gDNA derived from T cells, B-cell-depleted T cells, or PBMCs.

Either two negative PCRs, clearance, or symptom resolution qualified Cohort 3 donors as recovered. The CDR3 contains 16 residues. V lost 1 base to trimming and J lost 3 bases; unmatched junction nucleotides: 6. Germline-derived CDR1 and CDR2 are GTSNPN and SVGIG (reference sequence). The method was immunoSEQ multiplex PCR; TCRdb's version includes in-frame clones alone and lacks a portion of them. The sample lists 200,000 to 250,000 clones, 85% occurring once. Material for sequencing was PBMCs or T cells enriched from blood (not recorded which). The sequence was collected from a man aged 35 to 55 who had recovered from COVID-19. The chain links TRBV30 to TRBJ2-3, with 11 bases that match TRBD1. The CDR3 DNA is TGTGCCTGGAGTGAAGGGACAGGGGGTACTACAGATACGCAGTATTTT. It yields the protein CAWSEGTGGTTDTQYF.